The TCR beta chain under discussion was sequenced for a study of T cells in Graves' hyperthyroidism and ophthalmopathy. Amplified TCR beta CDR3 regions came from RNA transcripts. First-round RT-PCR targeting the TCR CDR3 was performed with the HTBI primer set. TCRdb re-derived calls from the multiplex PCR reads in MiXCR, one entry per CDR3 protein. This table holds 560,000 or so distinct CDR3 sequences, around 45% found once. Germline CDR1 reads SQVTM; CDR2 reads ANQGSEA. CDR3 length equals 14 residues. The V and J ends lost 7 bases and 4 bases respectively, with 16 bases between them. Each diagnosis drew on symptoms, thyroxine, TRAb, thyroid ultrasound and orbital computed tomography findings.

The clonotype comes from a woman aged 18-29 years with Graves' hyperthyroidism. The chain uses TRBV29-1 and TRBJ1-4, with a weak D call TRBD1 (5 bases). The specimen sequenced was peripheral blood or thyroid tissue (not recorded which). As DNA, the CDR3 is TGCAGCGCTTTCTCCGGGACGGATAATGAAAAACTGTTTTTT. It yields the protein CSAFSGTDNEKLFF.